A selection of T cell receptor beta chains follows, all from one sample in a study of post-analysis software for immune sequencing data. TCRdb used MiXCR to reprocess the PCR reads, holding one entry per CDR3 protein. Of 350,000 to 450,000 distinct CDR3 sequences in the sample, approximately 37% were seen once. The sequenced sample was blood. These receptors were collected from a girl aged 2-10 years with multiple sclerosis. CDR3s include the opening cysteine and the closing phenylalanine or tryptophan. D genes are given only for firm matches. Size values are once, few and many counts, or a class for expanded clones, and some rows have none.

j_call: TRBJ1-2
v_call: TRBV12-3/TRBV12-4
clone_size: -
d_call: -
cdr3_nt: TGTGCCAGCAGCGATACAGCTTGGGATGGCTACACCTTC
cdr3_aa: CASSDTAWDGYTF

j_call: TRBJ2-5
v_call: TRBV6-6
clone_size: few
d_call: -
cdr3_nt: TGTGCCAGCAGTTACTCAACAGACTCGGAGACCCAGTACTTC
cdr3_aa: CASSYSTDSETQYF

j_call: TRBJ2-1
v_call: TRBV5-1
clone_size: -
d_call: TRBD2
cdr3_nt: TGCGCCAGCAGCCTAGGACTAGCGGGAGTCGACTCCTACAATGAGCAGTTCTTC
cdr3_aa: CASSLGLAGVDSYNEQFF

j_call: TRBJ2-1
v_call: TRBV27
clone_size: -
d_call: -
cdr3_nt: TGTGCCAGCAGTTCCTCCGGGACTTTTCTTTATACCTACAATGAGCAGTTCTTC
cdr3_aa: CASSSSGTFLYTYNEQFF

j_call: TRBJ2-1
v_call: TRBV27
clone_size: -
d_call: TRBD2
cdr3_nt: TGTGCCAGCAGTAGCGGGAGTGCCTACAATGAGCAGTTCTTC
cdr3_aa: CASSSGSAYNEQFF

j_call: TRBJ2-3
v_call: TRBV29-1
clone_size: -
d_call: -
cdr3_nt: TGCAGCGTTGATGCGGGCGGGGATACGCAGTATTTT
cdr3_aa: CSVDAGGDTQYF

j_call: TRBJ2-7
v_call: TRBV29-1
clone_size: -
d_call: TRBD2
cdr3_nt: TGCAGCGCTGACGGGGGGAAAGAGCAGTACTTC
cdr3_aa: CSADGGKEQYF

j_call: TRBJ2-1
v_call: TRBV20-1
clone_size: few
d_call: TRBD2
cdr3_nt: TGCAGTGCTAGAGGCGCTAGCGGGGTTTACAATGAGCAGTTCTTC
cdr3_aa: CSARGASGVYNEQFF

j_call: TRBJ2-7
v_call: TRBV5-1
clone_size: few
d_call: -
cdr3_nt: TGCGCCAGCAGCTTGGAGCGACAGGTCTACGAGCAGTACTTC
cdr3_aa: CASSLERQVYEQYF

j_call: TRBJ2-1
v_call: TRBV4-1
clone_size: few
d_call: TRBD2
cdr3_nt: TGCGCCAGCAGCCAACTAGCGGGGTTCGTTAATGAGCAGTTCTTC
cdr3_aa: CASSQLAGFVNEQFF